This TCR beta chain was profiled in a study of PD-1 blockade in classical Hodgkin lymphoma. Findings of the study overall: Similar baseline diversity was found in complete responders and newly diagnosed patients. Only CD4+ TCR diversity, not CD8+, had risen significantly by C4D1. The authors excluded patients who started nivolumab under 1 year after ASCT.

As to time point: cycle 4 day 1 (C4D1), after more than 5 weeks of nivolumab. Brentuximab vedotin exposure varied among the patients, all of whom had relapsed after autologous stem cell transplantation. Patients showed best responses of complete response, partial response or progressive disease. A remark on this clone: Its matching antigen is unknown.

Sequencing used immunoSEQ multiplex PCR; TCRdb keeps in-frame clones, though not all of them. The data show about 90,000 clones, approximately 86% seen once. The clonotype originates from a human donor with classical Hodgkin lymphoma. The material sequenced was peripheral blood mononuclear cells (PBMCs), taken before the fourth cycle of nivolumab.

CDR3: CASSQPRQGGQPQHF. The DNA for the CDR3 is TGTGCCAGCAGCCAACCTAGACAGGGGGGTCAGCCCCAGCATTTT. The chain employs TRBV4-2 and TRBJ1-5; 9 bases map to TRBD1. The length of the CDR3 is 15 residues. J was trimmed by 6 bases and V by 2 bases; bases with no gene match: 5. Germline assignment: CDR1 LGHNA and CDR2 YNFKEQ.